The entry that follows covers one TCR beta chain sequence. The antigen is not known. The data originate from a study of T cell responses to AZD1222 COVID-19 vaccine. Study results and caveats: Baseline seropositives among AZD1222 recipients totaled only 5 to 7. Dominant CD4 TCR responses targeted spike regions 160-218 and 743-854. An increase in Spike-specific TCR breadth and depth was observed after two AZD1222 doses.

Profiling relied on immunoSEQ multiplex PCR, and the TCRdb table lists in-frame clones only, not all of them. The repertoire consists of approximately 150,000 clones, with just under 95% occurring once and the leading ten covering more than 10%. The receptor's source is an adult who had recovered from COVID-19. The specimen was peripheral blood, collected after recovery from COVID-19.

The CDR3 nucleotides read TGTGCCAGCAGCGTCCCGAGCGGGAACACCGGGGAGCTGTTTTTT. It codes for CASSVPSGNTGELFF. The chain employs TRBV9 and TRBJ2-2; D possibly corresponds to TRBD2 (5 bases). Deletions cut 2 bases from V and 1 base from J, with 9 bases between. The CDR3 spans 15 residues. CDR1 SGDLS and CDR2 YYNGEE come from the germline V gene. The full variable domain, in which reference TRBV9 and TRBJ2-2 provide the parts outside the CDR3, is DSGVTQTPKHLITATGQRVTLRCSPRSGDLSVYWYQQSLDQGLQFLIQYYNGEERAKGNILERFSAQQFPDLHSELNLSSLELGDSALYFCASSVPSGNTGELFFGEGSRLTVL.